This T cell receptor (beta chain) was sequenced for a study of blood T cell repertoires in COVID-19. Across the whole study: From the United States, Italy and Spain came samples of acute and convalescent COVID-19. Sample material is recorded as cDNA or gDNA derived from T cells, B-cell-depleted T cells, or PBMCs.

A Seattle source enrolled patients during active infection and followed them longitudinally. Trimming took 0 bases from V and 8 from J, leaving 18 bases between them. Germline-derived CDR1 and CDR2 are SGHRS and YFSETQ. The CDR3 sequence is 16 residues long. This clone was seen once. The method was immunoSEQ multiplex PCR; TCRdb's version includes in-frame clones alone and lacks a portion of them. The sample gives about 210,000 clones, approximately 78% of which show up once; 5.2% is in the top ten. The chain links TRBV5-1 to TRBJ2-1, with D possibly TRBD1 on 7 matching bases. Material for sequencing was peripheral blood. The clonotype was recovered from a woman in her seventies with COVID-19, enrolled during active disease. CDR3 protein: CASSLERGTAWDEQFF. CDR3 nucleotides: TGCGCCAGCAGCTTGGAGCGCGGGACAGCCTGGGATGAGCAGTTCTTC.